This TCR beta chain was observed in a study of T cells in Graves' hyperthyroidism and ophthalmopathy. Germline trimming cut 6 bases from V and 0 bases from J; bases unmatched to any gene: 13. Germline-derived CDR1 and CDR2 are MNHNY and SVGAGI (reference sequence). The CDR3 totals 18 residues. TCR beta CDR3 regions were amplified from RNA. During a first-round RT-PCR of the TCR CDR3, the HTBI primer set was used. TCRdb processed the multiplex PCR reads anew with MiXCR; each CDR3 protein has one entry. The data contain a few hundred thousand distinct CDR3 sequences, about 45% of them singletons. This clonotype was observed at least ten times. Lactation, pregnancy, other autoimmune disease or uncontrolled infection excluded patients.

The sample taken for sequencing was peripheral blood or thyroid tissue (not recorded which). The V call is TRBV6-6, the J call TRBJ1-5; 8 nucleotides line up with TRBD1. The source is a woman between 18 and 29 years old with Graves' hyperthyroidism. CDR3 nucleotide sequence: TGTGCCAGCAGACGAGGACAGGGAGGGTCTTATAGCAATCAGCCCCAGCATTTT. Protein sequence: CASRRGQGGSYSNQPQHF.